A selection of T cell receptor beta chains follows, all from one sample in a study of T cell repertoires in cytomegalovirus infection. Each CDR3 protein is one row after TCRdb ran MiXCR on the reads. Of approximately 190,000 distinct CDR3 sequences listed, about a tenth are singletons. Sequences were obtained from PBMCs. The receptors derive from a human donor in good health (CMV status not recorded). Some clones in this sample may be carry-over from other donors' samples. Both conserved end residues are part of each CDR3. A D gene is named only where the DNA matches it firmly. Clone size, where shown, is once, few, many, or a class for clones that have expanded.

NA	NA	TRBJ2-7	TRBV29-1	CSVEGPGSGTYEQYF	TGCAGCGTTGAAGGCCCGGGGTCCGGTACCTACGAGCAGTACTTC
NA	many	TRBJ2-7	TRBV6-6	CASSSGGSYEQYF	TGTGCCAGCAGTTCTGGGGGTTCCTACGAGCAGTACTTC
NA	few	TRBJ2-2	TRBV7-9	CASSFRGGYTGELFF	TGTGCCAGCAGCTTTCGGGGCGGTTACACCGGGGAGCTGTTTTTT
TRBD1	many	TRBJ2-4	TRBV7-2	CASSWTGAKNIQYF	TGTGCCAGCAGCTGGACAGGAGCCAAAAACATTCAGTACTTC
NA	many	TRBJ2-4	TRBV28	CASSPQRWQGNDKNIQYF	TGTGCCAGCAGTCCTCAGAGGTGGCAGGGGAACGACAAAAACATTCAGTACTTC
NA	many	TRBJ2-5	TRBV12-3/TRBV12-4	CASSLGGTGTETQYF	TGTGCCAGCAGTTTAGGAGGGACGGGGACTGAGACCCAGTACTTC
TRBD1	many	TRBJ2-3	TRBV12-3/TRBV12-4	CASSLDRGRTDTQYF	TGTGCCAGCAGTCTTGACAGGGGACGCACAGATACGCAGTATTTT
TRBD1	few	TRBJ1-2	TRBV3-1	CASSQRRPGGLGYTF	TGTGCCAGCAGCCAACGAAGGCCAGGGGGCCTTGGCTACACCTTC
NA	NA	TRBJ1-5	TRBV28	CASSLRSQPQHF	TGTGCCAGCAGTCTTCGGTCTCAGCCCCAGCATTTT
TRBD2	many	TRBJ2-1	TRBV4-3	CASSQDYSAGASYNEQFF	TGCGCCAGCAGCCAAGATTATTCGGCGGGAGCGTCCTACAATGAGCAGTTCTTC
NA	few	TRBJ2-2	TRBV19	CASSIEGFGGELFF	TGTGCCAGTAGTATAGAAGGCTTCGGCGGGGAGCTGTTTTTT
NA	few	TRBJ2-7	TRBV3-1	CASSARGRTYEQYF	TGTGCCAGCAGCGCACGGGGCAGGACCTACGAGCAGTACTTC
NA	few	TRBJ1-1	TRBV18	CASSPRGVTEAFF	TGTGCCAGCTCACCACGTGGGGTGACTGAAGCTTTCTTT
NA	few	TRBJ2-7	TRBV5-6	CASSPAGYEQYF	TGTGCCAGCAGCCCCGCAGGCTACGAGCAGTACTTC
NA	many	TRBJ2-1	TRBV4-2	CASSQDGASRYYNEQFF	TGTGCCAGCAGCCAAGATGGGGCTAGTAGGTACTACAATGAGCAGTTCTTC
NA	few	TRBJ1-5	TRBV28	CASSPSGVTDNQPQHF	TGTGCCAGCAGTCCCTCGGGGGTGACAGATAATCAGCCCCAGCATTTT
NA	many	TRBJ2-2	TRBV7-2	CASSLYTGELFF	TGTGCCAGCAGCTTATACACCGGGGAGCTGTTTTTT
NA	many	TRBJ1-2	TRBV28	CASISREAYGYTF	TGTGCCAGCATCTCAAGGGAGGCCTATGGCTACACCTTC
NA	few	TRBJ1-5	TRBV10-2	CASSPDRLNQPQHF	TGCGCCAGCAGTCCCGACAGGCTCAATCAGCCCCAGCATTTT
TRBD2	many	TRBJ2-1	TRBV12-3/TRBV12-4	CASSFPRGGWNEQFF	TGTGCCAGCAGTTTTCCCCGGGGGGGATGGAATGAGCAGTTCTTC
TRBD1	many	TRBJ2-3	TRBV7-2	CASSPETGVGTDTQYF	TGTGCCAGCAGCCCGGAGACAGGGGTCGGCACAGATACGCAGTATTTT
TRBD1	many	TRBJ2-7	TRBV7-2	CASSFYGTGINEQYF	TGTGCCAGCAGCTTTTACGGGACAGGGATCAACGAGCAGTACTTC
NA	NA	TRBJ2-7	TRBV12-3/TRBV12-4	CASSSLGPPYF	TGTGCCAGCAGTTCCCTCGGGCCCCCCTACTTC
TRBD1	many	TRBJ2-1	TRBV28	CASIRQGVFNEQFF	TGTGCCAGCATCCGACAGGGGGTTTTCAATGAGCAGTTCTTC
TRBD2	many	TRBJ2-1	TRBV28	CASSILLAGVKNEQFF	TGTGCCAGCAGCATACTACTAGCGGGAGTGAAAAATGAGCAGTTCTTC
NA	many	TRBJ1-3	TRBV11-1	CASSPRDRISGNTIYF	TGTGCCAGCAGCCCCCGGGACCGAATCTCTGGAAACACCATATATTTT
TRBD2	NA	TRBJ2-1	TRBV20-1	CSARVTSGSVNEQFF	TGCAGTGCTAGGGTTACTAGCGGGAGTGTTAATGAGCAGTTCTTC
TRBD2	many	TRBJ2-5	TRBV20-1	CSARDRTSGRTETQYF	TGCAGTGCTAGAGATCGGACTAGCGGGAGGACGGAGACCCAGTACTTC
TRBD1	many	TRBJ1-5	TRBV19	CASSARRDRGFQPQHF	TGTGCCAGTAGTGCCCGCCGAGACAGGGGGTTTCAGCCCCAGCATTTT
TRBD2	few	TRBJ2-3	TRBV5-1	CASSLRTSGRTDTQYF	TGCGCCAGCAGCCTGAGGACTAGCGGGAGAACAGATACGCAGTATTTT
NA	few	TRBJ2-6	TRBV29-1	CSVEGSVSGANVLTF	TGCAGCGTCGAAGGTTCTGTCTCTGGGGCCAACGTCCTGACTTTC
TRBD2	few	TRBJ2-1	TRBV7-9	CASSAMGGDEQFF	TGTGCCAGCAGCGCCATGGGGGGGGATGAGCAGTTCTTC
NA	many	TRBJ1-2	TRBV28	CASSTQPGQGAGGYTF	TGTGCCAGCAGTACCCAACCGGGACAAGGGGCCGGGGGCTACACCTTC